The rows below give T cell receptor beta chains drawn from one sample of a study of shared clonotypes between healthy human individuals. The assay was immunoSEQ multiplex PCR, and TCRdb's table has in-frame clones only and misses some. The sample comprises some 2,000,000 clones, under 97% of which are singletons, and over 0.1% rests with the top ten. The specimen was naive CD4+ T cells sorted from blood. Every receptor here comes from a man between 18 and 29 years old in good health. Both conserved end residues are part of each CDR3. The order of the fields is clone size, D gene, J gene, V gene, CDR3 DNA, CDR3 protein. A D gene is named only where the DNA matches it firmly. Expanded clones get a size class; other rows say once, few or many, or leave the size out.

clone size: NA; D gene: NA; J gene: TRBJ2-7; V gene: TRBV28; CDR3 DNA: TGTGCCAGCAGTTTATTACCAGGAGGGTCGAACTACGAGCAGTACTTC; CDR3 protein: CASSLLPGGSNYEQYF
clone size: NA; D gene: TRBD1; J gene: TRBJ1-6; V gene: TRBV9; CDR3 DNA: TGTGCCAGCAGCAGAGATCCCGGGACAGCGGATAATTCACCCCTCCACTTT; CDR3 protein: CASSRDPGTADNSPLHF
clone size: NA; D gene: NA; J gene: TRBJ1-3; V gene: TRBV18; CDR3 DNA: TGTGCCAGCTCACGGGACATGAGCTCTGGAAACACCATATATTTT; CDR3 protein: CASSRDMSSGNTIYF
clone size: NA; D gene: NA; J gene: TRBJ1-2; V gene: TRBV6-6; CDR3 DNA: TGTGCCAGCAGTTTTGCCACGAACTATGGCTACACCTTC; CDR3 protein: CASSFATNYGYTF
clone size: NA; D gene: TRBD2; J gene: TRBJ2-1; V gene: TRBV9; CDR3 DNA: TGTGCCAGCAGCGGCCTTTTGGCGGGAGAATCCTACAATGAGCAGTTCTTC; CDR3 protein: CASSGLLAGESYNEQFF
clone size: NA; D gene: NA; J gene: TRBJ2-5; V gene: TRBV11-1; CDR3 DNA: TGTGCCAGCAGCTGGGACATTGGCGAGACCCAGTACTTC; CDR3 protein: CASSWDIGETQYF
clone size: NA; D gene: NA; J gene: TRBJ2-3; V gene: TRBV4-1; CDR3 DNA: TGCGCCAGCAGCCAGACAGAGAACACAGATACGCAGTATTTT; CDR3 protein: CASSQTENTDTQYF
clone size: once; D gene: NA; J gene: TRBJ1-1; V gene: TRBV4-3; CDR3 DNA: TGCGCCAGCAGCCAAGTAAGTGGCGGGACTGAAGCTTTCTTT; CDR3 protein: CASSQVSGGTEAFF
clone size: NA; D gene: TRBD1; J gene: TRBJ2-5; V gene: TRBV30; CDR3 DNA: TGTGCCAGGGACAGGGGCAGGGAGACCCAGTACTTC; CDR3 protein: CARDRGRETQYF
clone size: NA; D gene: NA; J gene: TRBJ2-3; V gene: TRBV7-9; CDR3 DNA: TGTGCCAGCAGCTTAAGAAGGTCTGATACAGATACGCAGTATTTT; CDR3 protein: CASSLRRSDTDTQYF
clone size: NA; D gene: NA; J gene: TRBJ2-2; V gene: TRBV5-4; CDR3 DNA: TGTGCCAGCAGCCAAGCGAATGGAATCACCGGGGAGCTGTTTTTT; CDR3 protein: CASSQANGITGELFF
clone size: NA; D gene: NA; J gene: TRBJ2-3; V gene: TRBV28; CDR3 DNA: TGTGCCAGCACCGAGCCCAAAATTGTGGGTACGCAGTATTTT; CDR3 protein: CASTEPKIVGTQYF
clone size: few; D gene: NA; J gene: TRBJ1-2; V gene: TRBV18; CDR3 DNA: TGTGCCAGCTCTCCGGGACCCGGATCGTCTGGCTACACCTTC; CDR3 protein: CASSPGPGSSGYTF
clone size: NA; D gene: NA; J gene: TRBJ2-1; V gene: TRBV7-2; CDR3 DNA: TGTGCCAGCAGCCAGCTGGGCGCGTACAATGAGCAGTTCTTC; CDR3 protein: CASSQLGAYNEQFF
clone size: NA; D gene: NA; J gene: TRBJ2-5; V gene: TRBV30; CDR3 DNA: TGTGCCTGGAGTGTAAACAGGGCCCAAGAGACCCAGTACTTC; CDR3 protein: CAWSVNRAQETQYF
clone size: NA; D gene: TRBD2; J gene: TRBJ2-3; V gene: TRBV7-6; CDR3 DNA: TGTGCCAGCAGCTTAGGACTAGCTGCTAGCACAGATACGCAGTATTTT; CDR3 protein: CASSLGLAASTDTQYF
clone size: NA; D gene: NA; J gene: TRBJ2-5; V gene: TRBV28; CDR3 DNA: TGTGCCAGCAGTTTATTGACGGAGTCCCAGTACTTC; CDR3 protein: CASSLLTESQYF
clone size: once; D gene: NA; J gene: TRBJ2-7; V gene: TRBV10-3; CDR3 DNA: TGTGCCATCAGTGACGGGAAGGTATCCTACGAGCAGTACTTC; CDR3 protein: CAISDGKVSYEQYF
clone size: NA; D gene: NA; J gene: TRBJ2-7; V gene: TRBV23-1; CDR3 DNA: TGCGCCAGCAGTCAATTGGACAGTAATAACTACGAGCAGTACTTC; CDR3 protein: CASSQLDSNNYEQYF
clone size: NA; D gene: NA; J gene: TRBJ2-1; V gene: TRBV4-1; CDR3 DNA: TGCGCCAGCAGCCTCCGGGACGGAGACAATGAGCAGTTCTTC; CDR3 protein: CASSLRDGDNEQFF
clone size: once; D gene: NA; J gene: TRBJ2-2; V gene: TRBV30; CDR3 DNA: TGTGCCTTACGGCGCCTGTCCGGGGAGCTGTTTTTT; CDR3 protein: CALRRLSGELFF
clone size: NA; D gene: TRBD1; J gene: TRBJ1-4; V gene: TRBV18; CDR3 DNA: TGTGCCAGCTCACGGGGACAGAATGAAAAACTGTTTTTT; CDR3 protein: CASSRGQNEKLFF
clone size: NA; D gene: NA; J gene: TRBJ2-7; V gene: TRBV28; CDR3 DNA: TGTGCCAGCAGTTCGGACAGCTACGAGCAGTACTTC; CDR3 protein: CASSSDSYEQYF
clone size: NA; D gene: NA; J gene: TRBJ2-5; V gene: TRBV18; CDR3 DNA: TGTGCCAGCTCACCACCGAACGACCAAGAGACCCAGTACTTC; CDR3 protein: CASSPPNDQETQYF
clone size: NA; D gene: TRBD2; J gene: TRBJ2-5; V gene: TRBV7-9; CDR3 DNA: TGTGCCAGCAGCTTAGTGATAGCGGGAGGAGGGGAGACCCAGTACTTC; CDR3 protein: CASSLVIAGGGETQYF
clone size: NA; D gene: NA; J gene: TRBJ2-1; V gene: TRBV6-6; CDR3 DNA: TGTGCCAGCAGTTCGGTCCACGGTAACAATGAGCAGTTCTTC; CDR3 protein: CASSSVHGNNEQFF
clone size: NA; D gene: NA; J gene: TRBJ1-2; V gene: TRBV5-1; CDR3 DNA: TGCGCCAGCAGCTTACTGAGGGGTCCCAACTATGGCTACACCTTC; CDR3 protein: CASSLLRGPNYGYTF
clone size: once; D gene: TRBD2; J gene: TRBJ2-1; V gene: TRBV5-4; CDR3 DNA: TGTGCCAGCAGCTTGGCACTAGCGGGGAGTTACAATGAGCAGTTCTTC; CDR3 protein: CASSLALAGSYNEQFF
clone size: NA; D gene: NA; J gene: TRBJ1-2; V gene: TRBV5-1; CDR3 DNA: TGCGCCAGCAGCTTGGGCGGGGGAACTAACTATGGCTACACCTTC; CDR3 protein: CASSLGGGTNYGYTF
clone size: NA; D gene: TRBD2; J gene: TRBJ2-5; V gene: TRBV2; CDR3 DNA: TGTGCCAGCAGTGAAGGAGGGATTAGCGGGGGGGTCGAAGAGACCCAGTACTTC; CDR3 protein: CASSEGGISGGVEETQYF
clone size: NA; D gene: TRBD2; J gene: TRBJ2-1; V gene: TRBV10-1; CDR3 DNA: TGCGCCAGCAGCGATGGCGGGGGGGAGGGGGGTAATGAGCAGTTCTTC; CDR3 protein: CASSDGGGEGGNEQFF
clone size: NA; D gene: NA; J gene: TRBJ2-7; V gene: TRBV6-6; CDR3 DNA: TGTGCCAGCAGTTACACCCGGGACTACGAGCAGTACTTC; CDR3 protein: CASSYTRDYEQYF
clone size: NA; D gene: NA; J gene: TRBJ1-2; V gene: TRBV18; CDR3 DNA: TGTGCCAGCTCATCACTCGGGAGGGGTGATGGCTACACCTTC; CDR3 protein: CASSSLGRGDGYTF
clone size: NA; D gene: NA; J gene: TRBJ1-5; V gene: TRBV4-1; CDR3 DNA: TGCGCCAGCAGCCAAGGGCAGGACAATCAGCCCCAGCATTTT; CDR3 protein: CASSQGQDNQPQHF
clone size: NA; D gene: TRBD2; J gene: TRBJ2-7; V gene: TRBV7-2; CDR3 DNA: TGTGCCAGCAGAGTTCTAGCGGGAGGCGGCTACGAGCAGTACTTC; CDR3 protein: CASRVLAGGGYEQYF
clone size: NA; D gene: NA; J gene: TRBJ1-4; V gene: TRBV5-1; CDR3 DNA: TGCGCCAGCAGCTTGGGCGGGCTTGGTGAAAAACTGTTTTTT; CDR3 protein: CASSLGGLGEKLFF
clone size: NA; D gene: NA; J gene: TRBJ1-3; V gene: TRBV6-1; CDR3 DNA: TGTGCCAGCAGTGACCCGGGGACACCAAGCGGAAACACCATATATTTT; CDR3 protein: CASSDPGTPSGNTIYF
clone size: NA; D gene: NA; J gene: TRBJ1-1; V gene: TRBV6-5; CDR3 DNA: TGTGCCAGCACCCAAACGGTTATGAACACTGAAGCTTTCTTT; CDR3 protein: CASTQTVMNTEAFF
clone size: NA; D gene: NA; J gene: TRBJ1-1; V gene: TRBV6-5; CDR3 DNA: TGTGCCAGCAGTTACTCGCGGGGGATGAACACTGAAGCTTTCTTT; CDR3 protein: CASSYSRGMNTEAFF